This TCR beta chain was recovered during a study of blood T cell repertoires in COVID-19. The overall study: COVID-19 samples from acute and convalescent phases originated in the United States, Italy and Spain. In each case, the material was cDNA or gDNA derived from T cells, B-cell-depleted T cells, or PBMCs.

The repertoire was sequenced with immunoSEQ multiplex PCR; TCRdb's copy has only in-frame clones and lacks some. The sample consists of a few hundred thousand clones, more than 75% of them appearing once. This CDR3 region has 13 residues. Germline-derived CDR1 and CDR2 are MNHEY and SMNVEV (reference sequence). Trimming left V 5 bases short and J 0 bases short, with 8 bases between. This receptor was identified in a man between 45 and 60 years old with active or convalescent COVID-19. Sequencing was performed on peripheral blood. This rearrangement joins TRBV27 to TRBJ2-7; D is possibly TRBD2 (5 bases). The CDR3 is CASSNGLSYEQYF. CDR3 DNA: TGTGCCAGCAGTAACGGACTCTCCTACGAGCAGTACTTC.